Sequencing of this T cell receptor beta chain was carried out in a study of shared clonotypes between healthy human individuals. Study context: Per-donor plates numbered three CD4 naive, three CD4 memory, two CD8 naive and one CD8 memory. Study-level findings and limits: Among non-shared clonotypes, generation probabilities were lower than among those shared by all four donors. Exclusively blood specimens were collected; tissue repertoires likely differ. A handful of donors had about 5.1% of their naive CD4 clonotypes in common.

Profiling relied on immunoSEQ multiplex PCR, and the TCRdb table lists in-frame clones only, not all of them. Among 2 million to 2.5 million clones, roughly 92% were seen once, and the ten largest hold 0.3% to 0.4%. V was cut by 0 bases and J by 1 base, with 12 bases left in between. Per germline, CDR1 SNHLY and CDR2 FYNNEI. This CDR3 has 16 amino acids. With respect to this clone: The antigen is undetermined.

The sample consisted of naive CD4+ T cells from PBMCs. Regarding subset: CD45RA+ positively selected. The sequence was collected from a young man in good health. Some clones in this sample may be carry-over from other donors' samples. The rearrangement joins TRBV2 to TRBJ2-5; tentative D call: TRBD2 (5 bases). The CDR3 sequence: CASSEALGGSQETQYF. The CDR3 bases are TGTGCCAGCAGTGAAGCGCTTGGAGGCAGCCAAGAGACCCAGTACTTC.